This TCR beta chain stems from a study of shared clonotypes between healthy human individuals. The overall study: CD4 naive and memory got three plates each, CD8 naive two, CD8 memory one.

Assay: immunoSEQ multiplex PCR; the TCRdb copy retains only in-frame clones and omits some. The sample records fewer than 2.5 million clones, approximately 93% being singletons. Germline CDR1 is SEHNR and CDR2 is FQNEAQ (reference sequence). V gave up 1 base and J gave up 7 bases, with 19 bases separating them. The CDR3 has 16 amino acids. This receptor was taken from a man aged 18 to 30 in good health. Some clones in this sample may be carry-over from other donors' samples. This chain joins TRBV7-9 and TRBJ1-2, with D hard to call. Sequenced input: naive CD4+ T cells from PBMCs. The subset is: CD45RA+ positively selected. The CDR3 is CASSLERGRLARGYTF. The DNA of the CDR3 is TGTGCCAGCAGCTTAGAACGGGGTCGTCTAGCTCGTGGCTACACCTTC. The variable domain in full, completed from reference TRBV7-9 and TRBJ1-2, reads DTGVSQNPRHKITKRGQNVTFRCDPISEHNRLYWYRQTLGQGPEFLTYFQNEAQLEKSRLLSDRFSAERPKGSFSTLEIQRTEQGDSAMYLCASSLERGRLARGYTFGSGTRLTVV.